This T cell receptor beta chain was obtained from a study of T cell changes during pregnancy in multiple sclerosis. The length of the CDR3 is 16 residues. Germline values: CDR1 SGHRS, CDR2 YFSETQ. The ends were cut back, 4 bases at V and 2 bases at J, with 16 bases in the middle. Sequencing used immunoSEQ multiplex PCR; TCRdb keeps in-frame clones, though not all of them. The sample carries roughly 110,000 clones, 85% to 95% recorded once. The sequence was collected from a female donor with multiple sclerosis, enrolled in a pregnancy study. The gene calls are TRBV5-1 and TRBJ1-3; perhaps TRBD1 as D (5 bases). The material sequenced was peripheral blood, taken after pregnancy. The CDR3 DNA sequence: TGCGCCAGCAGCCCAGTGGCAGAACAGGCTGGAAACACCATATATTTT. This translates into CASSPVAEQAGNTIYF.